The rows below give T cell receptor beta chains drawn from one sample of a study of CD8 T cells in Susac syndrome. In TCRdb, the immunoSEQ multiplex PCR reads were re-called with MiXCR into one record per CDR3 protein. The sample yields approximately 94,000 distinct CDR3 sequences, roughly 96% seen once. The sequencing input was CD8+ T cells from PBMCs. Every receptor here comes from a human donor with Susac syndrome. The CDR3 runs from the conserved cysteine through the conserved F or W. A D gene is named only where the DNA matches it firmly. Clone size is shown for a subset of rows, as once, few, many or a class of expanded clone.

V,size,D,J,DNA,CDR3
TRBV4-1,NA,NA,TRBJ1-2,TGCGCCAGCAGCCAAGAGGCGTCGGGCTATGGCTACACCTTC,CASSQEASGYGYTF
TRBV29-1,NA,NA,TRBJ1-1,TGCAGCGTAACGAGGGCAGAACTAAACACTGAAGCTTTCTTT,CSVTRAELNTEAFF
TRBV9,NA,TRBD2,TRBJ2-2,TGTGCCAGCAGCGACTCTAGCGGGAGGGCCTGGATCGGGGAGCTGTTTTTT,CASSDSSGRAWIGELFF
TRBV9,NA,TRBD1,TRBJ1-2,TGTGCCAGCAGCGGGGGACAGAGCTATGGCTACACCTTC,CASSGGQSYGYTF
TRBV4-1,NA,NA,TRBJ2-7,TGCGCCAGCAGCCAAGGGGAGCGAGAGATCTCCTACGAGCAGTACTTC,CASSQGEREISYEQYF
TRBV7-2,once,TRBD2,TRBJ2-2,TGTGCCAGCAGCTACGGACTAGACGCCGGGGAGCTGTTTTTT,CASSYGLDAGELFF
TRBV3-1,NA,TRBD1,TRBJ1-5,TGTGCCAGCAGCCAAGATGCGGGGACAGGGCCCAATAGCAATCAGCCCCAGCATTTT,CASSQDAGTGPNSNQPQHF
TRBV5-1,NA,NA,TRBJ1-1,TGCGCCAGCAGCTTGTCCGGCACGTCGAACACTGAAGCTTTCTTT,CASSLSGTSNTEAFF
TRBV24-1,NA,NA,TRBJ2-1,TGTGCCACCAGTGACCCAACTAGCAGCAATGAGCAGTTCTTC,CATSDPTSSNEQFF
TRBV28,NA,TRBD1,TRBJ2-5,TGTGCCAGCAGTCCCCGGGACAGTTTGCCGGAGACCCAGTACTTC,CASSPRDSLPETQYF
TRBV3-1,NA,NA,TRBJ2-1,TGTGCCAGCAGCCGTGGGGAGGTTGGGTTTGAGTTCTTC,CASSRGEVGFEFF
TRBV6-1,few,NA,TRBJ1-5,TGTGCCAGCAGGCCCGCGGATCAGCCCCAGCATTTT,CASRPADQPQHF
TRBV9,NA,NA,TRBJ2-5,TGTGCCAGCAGGCGCCGACTGCGAGAGACCCAGTACTTC,CASRRRLRETQYF
TRBV28,NA,NA,TRBJ1-1,TGTGCCAGCACCCCGCGGCGAAGTGAAGCTTTCTTT,CASTPRRSEAFF
TRBV20-1,NA,NA,TRBJ2-6,TGCAGTGCTGGGCCCGGTGTAACTGGGGCCAACGTCCTGACTTTC,CSAGPGVTGANVLTF
TRBV29-1,NA,TRBD2,TRBJ2-5,TGCAGCGTTGACGCGGGAGGCGGGGAGACCCAGTACTTC,CSVDAGGGETQYF
TRBV20-1,NA,NA,TRBJ2-5,TGCAGTGCCATCGAGGCAAACCAAGAGACCCAGTACTTC,CSAIEANQETQYF
TRBV12-5,NA,NA,TRBJ2-3,TGTGCTACCCGGAGGGGCACAGATACGCAGTATTTT,CATRRGTDTQYF
TRBV6-2/TRBV6-3,NA,NA,TRBJ2-3,TGTGCCAGCAGCCAAGGACAACCCACAGATACGCAGTATTTT,CASSQGQPTDTQYF
TRBV12-3/TRBV12-4,NA,NA,TRBJ2-1,TGTGCCAGCAGTTTAGTCCGTTTCAATGAGCAGTTCTTC,CASSLVRFNEQFF
TRBV27,NA,TRBD1,TRBJ2-7,TGTGCCAGAGGACAGGGGGCTTGGGAGCAGTACTTC,CARGQGAWEQYF
TRBV15,NA,TRBD2,TRBJ2-5,TGTGCCACCAGCAGCGGACTAGCGGACCAAGAGACCCAGTACTTC,CATSSGLADQETQYF
TRBV9,NA,TRBD1,TRBJ1-1,TGTGCCAGCAGCGACAGACAGGGGGCTGTGAATGAAGCTTTCTTT,CASSDRQGAVNEAFF
TRBV6-6,NA,NA,TRBJ2-7,TGTGCCAGCAGTTACTTGCAGGTGCCAGCCTACGAGCAGTACTTC,CASSYLQVPAYEQYF
TRBV5-1,NA,NA,TRBJ2-7,TGCGCCAGCAGCCCGGTAGGGGACGAGCAGTACTTC,CASSPVGDEQYF